These T cell receptor beta chains were read from a single sample in a study of blood T cell repertoires in COVID-19. Clones were sequenced by immunoSEQ multiplex PCR, and TCRdb holds only the in-frame ones, with some missing. This table has about 140,000 clones, over 80% appearing once. The sequencing input was peripheral blood. All receptors come from a human donor in a cohort sampled during active COVID-19. Each CDR3 is given with its conserved first and last residue. The order of the fields is D gene, clone size, J gene, V gene, CDR3 DNA, CDR3 protein. A D gene is named only where the DNA matches it firmly. Size tells how often a clone was seen (once, few, many) or the class of an expanded clone, and some rows leave it out.

TRBD1,NA,TRBJ1-2,TRBV7-8,TGTGCCAGCAGCGCGCGACAGGGAAACTATGGCTACACCTTC,CASSARQGNYGYTF
TRBD1,NA,TRBJ1-5,TRBV27,TGTGCCAGCAGTGGCGGCCAGGGGGCGTGGAGCAATCAGCCCCAGCATTTT,CASSGGQGAWSNQPQHF
TRBD1,NA,TRBJ2-7,TRBV19,TGTGCCAGTAGTATCCTAGGGACAGCATACGAGCAGTACTTC,CASSILGTAYEQYF
TRBD2,NA,TRBJ2-3,TRBV29-1,TGCAGCATCCGGACTAGCGGGAGGCGCGGCACAGATACGCAGTATTTT,CSIRTSGRRGTDTQYF
NA,NA,TRBJ2-7,TRBV3-1/TRBV3-2,TGTGCCAGCAGCCAAATACCGGGCTCCTACGAGCAGTACTTC,CASSQIPGSYEQYF
TRBD1,few,TRBJ2-1,TRBV28,TGTGCCAGCAGTCGTCCGGGACAGGGATACAATGAGCAGTTCTTC,CASSRPGQGYNEQFF
TRBD1,NA,TRBJ2-1,TRBV7-2,TGTGCCAGCAGCGGCAGGGACAGATGGGGCAATGAGCAGTTCTTC,CASSGRDRWGNEQFF
NA,NA,TRBJ1-2,TRBV14,TGTGCCAGCAGCTCACCAAGCACAGGGTTCTATGGCTACACCTTC,CASSSPSTGFYGYTF
NA,NA,TRBJ2-3,TRBV19,TGTGCCAGTAGGACTACTAGCAGTCGGGTAGATACGCAGTATTTT,CASRTTSSRVDTQYF
NA,NA,TRBJ2-5,TRBV5-6,TGTGCCAGCAGCCAAATAAACTCCCGCGGGACCCAGTACTTC,CASSQINSRGTQYF
TRBD2,NA,TRBJ2-6,TRBV27,TGTGCCAGCAGTAGGGGACTAGCTTTCTCCTCTGGGGCCAACGTCCTGACTTTC,CASSRGLAFSSGANVLTF
NA,NA,TRBJ1-1,TRBV29-1,TGCAGCGCCCCAAGGGAGGGGAACACTGAAGCTTTCTTT,CSAPREGNTEAFF
TRBD1,NA,TRBJ2-7,TRBV19,TGTGCCACCAGACAGGGGGGCACCTACGAGCAGTACTTC,CATRQGGTYEQYF
TRBD1,once,TRBJ2-7,TRBV13,TGTGCCAGCAGCCCGGGACAGGGGGGCAACGAGCAGTACTTC,CASSPGQGGNEQYF
NA,few,TRBJ2-3,TRBV5-1,TGCGCCAGCAGCGCGGGGACAGCGAAACACACAGATACGCAGTATTTT,CASSAGTAKHTDTQYF
NA,NA,TRBJ1-4,TRBV28,TGTGCCAGCATTCGCGGGGGGGGGAATGAAAAACTGTTTTTT,CASIRGGGNEKLFF
NA,NA,TRBJ2-1,TRBV6-5,TGTGCCAGCAGTTACGAGGCCAGACAGTTCTTC,CASSYEARQFF
TRBD1,NA,TRBJ2-7,TRBV29-1,TGCAGCGTTGAAGGTTGGGGGACAGAAGGATCCGAGCAGTACTTC,CSVEGWGTEGSEQYF
TRBD1,NA,TRBJ2-3,TRBV5-1,TGCGCCAGCATGGGACAGGGTTTGTATTTT,CASMGQGLYF
TRBD2,NA,TRBJ2-1,TRBV3-1/TRBV3-2,TGTGCCAGCAGCCACGCGTGGCGGGAGTCGGATGAGCAGTTCTTC,CASSHAWRESDEQFF